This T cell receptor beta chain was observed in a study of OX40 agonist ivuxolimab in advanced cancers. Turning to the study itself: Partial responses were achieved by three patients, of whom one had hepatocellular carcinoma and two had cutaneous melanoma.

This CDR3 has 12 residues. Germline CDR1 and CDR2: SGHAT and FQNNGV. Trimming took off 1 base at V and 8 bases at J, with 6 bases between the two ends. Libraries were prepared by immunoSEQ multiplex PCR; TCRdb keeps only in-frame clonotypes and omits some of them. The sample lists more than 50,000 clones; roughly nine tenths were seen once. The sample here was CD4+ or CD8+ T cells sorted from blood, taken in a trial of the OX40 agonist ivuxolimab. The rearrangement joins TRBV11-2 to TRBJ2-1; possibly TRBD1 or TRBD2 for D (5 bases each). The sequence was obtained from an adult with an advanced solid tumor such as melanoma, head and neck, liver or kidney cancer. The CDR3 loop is CASSLVGDEQFF. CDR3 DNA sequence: TGTGCCAGCAGCTTAGTGGGGGATGAGCAGTTCTTC.